A single sample is the source of the 30 T cell receptor beta chains below, sequenced in a study of T-cell reconstitution after alpha-beta-depleted transplantation in children. TCRbeta library preparation incorporated unique molecular identifiers. In TCRdb, the PCR reads were re-called with MiXCR into one record per CDR3 protein. The table lists 300,000 to 400,000 distinct CDR3 sequences, around 15% of them singletons. Sequencing used PBMCs, mostly from graft donor cells, obtained 360 days after TCRalphabeta/CD19-depleted stem cell transplant. These receptors all come from a male patient between 2 and 15 years old who had a stem cell transplant for acute lymphoblastic leukemia, so the T cells may come from the graft donor.

This clonotype was recorded many times. The J gene is TRBJ2-3, the V gene TRBV2; the match to TRBD2 covers 16 bases. The CDR3 loop spans 18 amino acids. CDR1 SNHLY and CDR2 FYNNEI come from the germline V gene. The V and J ends lost 7 bases and 6 bases, in that order; junction bases with no gene match: 13. The DNA of the CDR3 is TGTGCCAGCACCGGGACTAGCGGGAGGGCAACTTCGGGGGATACGCAGTATTTT. Protein product: CASTGTSGRATSGDTQYF.

This clonotype was observed at least ten times. This CDR3 reads CASSSPGQGNTIYF. The CDR3 DNA follows: TGTGCCAGCAGTTCTCCGGGACAGGGAAACACCATATATTTT. V usage is TRBV28 and J usage is TRBJ1-3; TRBD1 agrees at 7 bases. The CDR3 is 14 residues long. Germline CDR1 and CDR2: MDHEN and SYDVKM. J was trimmed by 4 bases and V by 4 bases; bases with no gene match: 4.

In this sample, this clonotype turned up a few times. The chain recombines TRBV25-1 with TRBJ2-1; 7 bases agree with TRBD1. Trimming took 6 bases from V and 5 from J; bases not matched to a gene: 7. This CDR3 comprises 14 residues. Germline CDR1 reads MGHDK; CDR2 reads SYGVNS. The CDR3 sequence is CASRQTGQHNEQFF. For the CDR3, the DNA is TGTGCCAGCAGACAGACAGGGCAGCACAATGAGCAGTTCTTC.

This clonotype was seen more than once but under ten times. This sequence joins TRBV5-1 and TRBJ2-5; TRBD1 or TRBD2 may be the D gene (5 bases each). This CDR3 spans 14 amino acids. Per the germline V gene, CDR1 is SGHRS and CDR2 is YFSETQ. V was clipped by 2 bases and J by 4 bases, with 12 bases between them. CDR3 nucleotides: TGCGCCAGCAGCTTAGGCAGGGAGAGAGAGACCCAGTACTTC. Amino acid sequence: CASSLGRERETQYF.

This clonotype was picked up a small number of times. The J gene is TRBJ2-3, the V gene TRBV5-1, with 7 bases identical to TRBD2. V was clipped by 4 bases and J by 2 bases; unmatched bases: 4. Germline V gene data show CDR1 as SGHRS and CDR2 as YFSETQ. The CDR3 runs 14 residues. The CDR3 coding sequence is TGCGCCAGCAGCAAGGGACTATACACAGATACGCAGTATTTT. Protein sequence: CASSKGLYTDTQYF.

The rearrangement uses TRBV10-3 and TRBJ2-5; 9 bases are a match to TRBD2. Germline CDR1 reads ENHRY; CDR2 reads SYGVKD. V lost 3 bases to trimming and J lost 3 bases; unmatched junction nucleotides: 5. This CDR3 has 15 amino acids. DNA for the CDR3: TGTGCCATCAGTGATAGCGGGAGTGGAGAAGAGACCCAGTACTTC. Translation gives CAISDSGSGEETQYF.

Turning to this clonotype: This sequence may be a read error, since a much larger clone differs from it by one base. The CDR3 region has the DNA TGCATCGTCGCTAGACAGGGGAACTATGGCTACACCTTC. As protein: CIVARQGNYGYTF. The chain recombines TRBV29-1 with TRBJ1-2; 8 nucleotides match TRBD1. The CDR3 loop spans 13 amino acids. Germline values: CDR1 SQVTM, CDR2 ANQGSEA.

This clonotype was observed a handful of times. V usage is TRBV5-6 and J usage is TRBJ2-6, with D unresolved. CDR1 and CDR2 (germline): SGHDT, YYEEEE. This CDR3 has 16 residues. With 0 bases removed from V and 0 bases from J, the gap between germline ends came to 7 bases. The CDR3 DNA follows: TGTGCCAGCAGCTTGGCGGCGGACTCTGGGGCCAACGTCCTGACTTTC. This codes for CASSLAADSGANVLTF. The variable domain in full, with the rest retrieved from reference TRBV5-6 and TRBJ2-6, is DAGVTQSPTHLIKTRGQQVTLRCSPKSGHDTVSWYQQALGQGPQFIFQYYEEEERQRGNFPDRFSGHQFPNYSSELNVNALLLGDSALYLCASSLAADSGANVLTFGAGSRLTVL.

V and J are TRBV24-1 and TRBJ2-1; a weak D match, TRBD2 (6 bases). The CDR3 loop spans 15 amino acids. Trimming removed 1 base at V and 8 bases at J, with 14 bases between. Germline-derived CDR1 and CDR2 are KGHDR and SFDVKD. In DNA, the CDR3 is TGTGCCACCAGTGATTTCACGGGAGCTGGGTATGAGCAGTTCTTC. Its translation is CATSDFTGAGYEQFF.

This chain links TRBV28 with TRBJ2-7; 8 bases align to TRBD1. Germline lookup yields CDR1 MDHEN and CDR2 SYDVKM. J lost 6 bases, V lost 3 bases, and 10 bases had no gene match. The CDR3 extends over 15 amino acids. The CDR3 DNA sequence: TGTGCCAGCAGTTTTTCCGACAGGGGAGGTCTCGAGCAGTACTTC. This gives the protein CASSFSDRGGLEQYF. Supplemented by reference TRBV28 and TRBJ2-7, the full variable domain reads DVKVTQSSRYLVKRTGEKVFLECVQDMDHENMFWYRQDPGLGLRLIYFSYDVKMKEKGDIPEGYSVSREKKERFSLILESASTNQTSMYLCASSFSDRGGLEQYFGPGTRLTVT.

This clonotype was counted between two and nine times. The CDR3 DNA sequence: TGTGCCACCAGTAAAACAGGGGGCGAAAAACTGTTTTTT. Protein sequence: CATSKTGGEKLFF. J is TRBJ1-4 and V is TRBV24-1, with 9 nucleotides matching TRBD1. With V trimmed by 6 bases and J by 8 bases, 3 bases remained unmatched. CDR3 size: 13 residues. CDR1 KGHDR and CDR2 SFDVKD come from the germline V gene.

This clonotype has a count of ten or more. The V call is TRBV20-1, the J call TRBJ2-2; the match to TRBD1 covers 7 bases. Per the germline V gene, CDR1 is DFQATT and CDR2 is SNEGSKA (reference sequence). The CDR3 covers 12 residues. With 7 bases clipped from V and 5 bases from J, the junction kept 4 bases outside the gene matches. CDR3 in amino acids: CSVDRRTGELFF. The CDR3 DNA reads TGCAGTGTGGACAGGCGGACCGGGGAGCTGTTTTTT.

The table lists this clonotype with many counts. V usage is TRBV9 and J usage is TRBJ2-1, with 14 bases fitting TRBD2. CDR1 SGDLS and CDR2 YYNGEE come from the germline V gene. Trimming removed 3 bases from V and 2 bases from J; junction bases left unmatched: 4. This CDR3 has 17 amino acids. The CDR3, as DNA: TGTGCCAGCAGCGCGGGACTAGCGGGAGTCCCCTACAATGAGCAGTTCTTC. It translates to CASSAGLAGVPYNEQFF.

This clonotype was counted only a few times. V and J are TRBV7-2 and TRBJ2-3, with 8 bases aligning to TRBD2. Germline V gives CDR1 SGHTA, CDR2 FQGNSA. With 3 bases clipped from V and 5 bases from J, the junction kept 7 bases outside the gene matches. The CDR3 length is 15 residues. This chain's CDR3 is CASSFVGGGKDTQYF. As DNA, the CDR3 is TGTGCCAGCAGCTTTGTCGGGGGGGGAAAAGATACGCAGTATTTT. Based on the CDR3 plus reference TRBV7-2 and TRBJ2-3, the full variable domain is GAGVSQSPSNKVTEKGKDVELRCDPISGHTALYWYRQSLGQGLEFLIYFQGNSAPDKSGLPSDRFSAERTGGSVSTLTIQRTQQEDSAVYLCASSFVGGGKDTQYFGPGTRLTVL.

In this sample, this clonotype turned up many times. The V and J genes are TRBV12-3 or TRBV12-4 and TRBJ2-7, with a weak D call TRBD1 (6 bases). The CDR3 length is 16 residues. V gave up 6 bases and J gave up 1 base, with 19 bases separating them. CDR3 sequence (DNA): TGTGCCAGCAGCCTTTTGATGCAGGGGCTATCCTACGAGCAGTACTTC. Protein product: CASSLLMQGLSYEQYF.

This clonotype was seen more than once but under ten times. The rearrangement uses TRBV2 and TRBJ2-1; the match to TRBD2 covers 9 bases. The CDR3 loop spans 14 amino acids. Germline V CDR1 and CDR2: SNHLY, FYNNEI. The J segment lost 7 bases and the V segment lost 7 bases, leaving 8 bases of the junction unmatched. The CDR3 region is CASIPGLARNEQFF. The CDR3 region has the DNA TGTGCCAGCATACCGGGACTAGCAAGGAATGAGCAGTTCTTC.

The chain is built from TRBV6-5 and TRBJ2-3; D not resolved. This CDR3 spans 16 amino acids. Germline V gene sequence: CDR1 MNHEY, CDR2 SVGAGI. Trimming shortened V by 2 bases and J by 0 bases, and 12 bases separated the two germline ends. CDR3 protein: CASSYLASASTDTQYF. The CDR3 region has the DNA TGTGCCAGCAGTTACCTTGCGAGTGCTAGCACAGATACGCAGTATTTT.

Many counts were recorded for this clonotype. The V gene is TRBV6-1, the J gene TRBJ2-4, with D unresolved. The germline CDR1 and CDR2 sequences are MNHNS and SASEGT. V was pared by 5 bases and J by 6 bases, with 11 bases between. This CDR3 is 13 amino acids long. The CDR3 loop is CASSQRWGNIQYF. The DNA for the CDR3 is TGTGCCAGCAGTCAGCGCTGGGGAAACATTCAGTACTTC.

This clonotype was found a few times. The chain combines TRBV30 with TRBJ2-5, with 8 bases lining up with TRBD1. With V trimmed by 5 bases and J by 1 base, 6 bases remained unmatched. This CDR3 spans 14 amino acids. Per germline, CDR1 GTSNPN and CDR2 SVGIG (reference sequence). This CDR3 reads CAWGQGFGQETQYF. CDR3 nucleotide sequence: TGTGCCTGGGGACAGGGTTTTGGCCAAGAGACCCAGTACTTC.

This clonotype was picked up a small number of times. The CDR3 protein is CSASLAGGGNEQFF. The CDR3 DNA reads as TGCAGTGCTAGCTTGGCGGGAGGGGGGAATGAGCAGTTCTTC. The chain joins TRBV20-1 to TRBJ2-1; 9 bases match TRBD2. In germline, CDR1 is DFQATT, CDR2 SNEGSKA (reference sequence). V lost 3 bases to trimming and J lost 7 bases; unmatched junction nucleotides: 7. This CDR3 comprises 14 residues.

A few counts support this clonotype. This chain uses TRBV6-1 with TRBJ1-6; possible D gene TRBD1, 5 bases. This CDR3 comprises 13 residues. Trimming pared 7 bases from V and 9 bases from J, leaving 13 bases between. Germline CDR1 reads MNHNS; CDR2 reads SASEGT. The CDR3: CASNQGRGSPLHF. CDR3 nucleotides: TGTGCCAGCAACCAGGGTCGAGGTTCACCCCTCCACTTT.

This clonotype was picked up a small number of times. V usage is TRBV29-1 and J usage is TRBJ2-3, with unresolved D. The CDR3 spans 14 residues. V was cut by 6 bases and J by 3 bases, with 16 bases left in between. The germline V gene encodes CDR1 SQVTM and CDR2 ANQGSEA. The CDR3 reads CSVLDIWSTDTQYF. The DNA of the CDR3 is TGCAGCGTCTTAGACATTTGGTCGACAGATACGCAGTATTTT.

This clonotype was observed a few times. This rearrangement joins TRBV28 to TRBJ2-2; D gene ambiguous. CDR1 MDHEN and CDR2 SYDVKM come from the germline V gene. The CDR3 runs to 12 residues. V dropped 6 bases and J dropped 8 bases, with 10 bases sitting between them. The CDR3 bases are TGTGCCAGCAGAGCGTTCAGGGGGGAGCTGTTTTTT. Protein: CASRAFRGELFF. The full variable domain, in which reference TRBV28 and TRBJ2-2 provide the parts outside the CDR3, is DVKVTQSSRYLVKRTGEKVFLECVQDMDHENMFWYRQDPGLGLRLIYFSYDVKMKEKGDIPEGYSVSREKKERFSLILESASTNQTSMYLCASRAFRGELFFGEGSRLTVL.

The chain joins TRBV28 to TRBJ2-3, with 9 bases fitting TRBD1. J was trimmed by 5 bases and V by 2 bases; bases with no gene match: 5. This CDR3 region has 15 residues. The germline V gene has CDR1 MDHEN and CDR2 SYDVKM. The CDR3 DNA reads TGTGCCAGCAGTTTAGGTGGGGGACAGGGAGATACGCAGTATTTT. Encoded protein: CASSLGGGQGDTQYF. The full variable domain, its missing parts supplied by reference TRBV28 and TRBJ2-3, is DVKVTQSSRYLVKRTGEKVFLECVQDMDHENMFWYRQDPGLGLRLIYFSYDVKMKEKGDIPEGYSVSREKKERFSLILESASTNQTSMYLCASSLGGGQGDTQYFGPGTRLTVL.

J is TRBJ1-5 and V is TRBV30, with 8 positions matching TRBD1. With V trimmed by 1 base and J by 2 bases, 4 bases remained unmatched. Germline V gene data show CDR1 as GTSNPN and CDR2 as SVGIG (reference sequence). This CDR3 is built from 15 residues. DNA for the CDR3: TGTGCCTGGAGTGCCGACAGGGGAGGCAATCAGCCCCAGCATTTT. Encoded protein: CAWSADRGGNQPQHF.

Many counts were recorded for this clonotype. This chain uses TRBV12-3 or TRBV12-4 with TRBJ2-3; 7 bases match TRBD2. V was pared by 5 bases and J by 6 bases, with 8 bases of the junction left unmatched. The CDR3 runs 14 residues. The CDR3 DNA is TGTGCCAGCAGTGGGACTCGGGGAGGGGATACGCAGTATTTT. This translates into CASSGTRGGDTQYF.

This clonotype was observed many times. The chain joins TRBV29-1 to TRBJ2-1; 7 nucleotides align to TRBD2. Per the germline V gene, CDR1 is SQVTM and CDR2 is ANQGSEA. After removal of 6 bases from V and 8 bases from J, the junction contained 4 bases not matched to a gene. The CDR3 has 11 amino acids. The CDR3 coding sequence is TGCAGCGTCCGACTAGCTGATGAGCAGTTCTTC. Its translation: CSVRLADEQFF.

The CDR3 spells CASSDRGYYEQYF. DNA for the CDR3: TGTGCCAGTAGTGACCGCGGATACTACGAGCAGTACTTC. The rearrangement uses TRBV19 and TRBJ2-7, with D unresolved. CDR3 length equals 13 residues. V lost 5 bases, J lost 3 bases, and 11 bases lay in between. Per germline, CDR1 LNHDA and CDR2 SQIVND (reference sequence).

This clonotype was seen just once. This rearrangement joins TRBV10-3 to TRBJ2-5; 11 bases align to TRBD2. The CDR3 is 17 residues long. V dropped 2 bases and J dropped 1; count of bases not matched to a gene: 6. The germline V gene encodes CDR1 ENHRY and CDR2 SYGVKD. CDR3 DNA: TGTGCCATCAGTGAGGGGATAGCGGGAGGGCCCCAAGAGACCCAGTACTTC. Translating gives CAISEGIAGGPQETQYF.

This clonotype was seen only a few times. The CDR3 region has the DNA TGTGCCAGCAGTCCTTTTGGGACAGGGGGTGAGCAGTACTTC. This codes for CASSPFGTGGEQYF. This chain joins TRBV12-3 or TRBV12-4 and TRBJ2-7, with 11 bases lining up with TRBD1. With 5 bases clipped from V and 7 bases from J, the junction kept 7 bases outside the gene matches. The CDR3 spans 14 residues.